This T cell receptor beta chain appears in the sequencing data of a study of blood T cell repertoires in COVID-19. Background on the study: Donors in the United States, Italy and Spain gave samples during acute or convalescent COVID-19. The cDNA or gDNA used as material had been derived from T cells, B-cell-depleted T cells, or PBMCs.

Germline V gene lookup returns CDR1 SGHTA and CDR2 FQGTGA. This CDR3 comprises 15 residues. V gave up 5 bases and J gave up 2 bases, with 15 bases separating them. In the original processing: Nucleated cell counts were estimated from reference gene primer amplification. The repertoire was sequenced with immunoSEQ multiplex PCR; TCRdb's copy has only in-frame clones and lacks some. The V and J calls and the clone size are those of that table, but D and trimming were determined from the DNA. This table holds roughly 150,000 clones, roughly 90% found once. Input material: peripheral blood. V usage is TRBV7-3 and J usage is TRBJ2-5, with D possibly matching TRBD1 (6 bases). This receptor was taken from a man between 60 and 75 years old with active or convalescent COVID-19. CDR3: CASSRGLGQQETQYF. The CDR3 DNA is TGTGCCAGCAGCAGGGGGTTGGGCCAACAAGAGACCCAGTACTTC. Filled out from reference TRBV7-3 and TRBJ2-5, the complete variable domain reads GAGVSQTPSNKVTEKGKYVELRCDPISGHTALYWYRQSLGQGPEFLIYFQGTGAADDSGLPNDRFFAVRPEGSVSTLKIQRTERGDSAVYLCASSRGLGQQETQYFGPGTRLLVL.